This T cell receptor beta chain was found in a study of shared clonotypes between healthy human individuals. What was sequenced on ten immunoSEQ deep assay plates was unsorted PBMC DNA. Clones were sequenced by immunoSEQ multiplex PCR, and TCRdb holds only the in-frame ones, with some missing. The table has 490,000 or so clones, 70% to 85% seen once. The CDR3 totals 15 residues. Germline assignment: CDR1 SGHRS and CDR2 YFSETQ. The V segment lost 4 bases and the J segment 1 base; nucleotides outside the gene matches: 4. The receptor was derived from a woman between 40 and 55 years old in good health. Some clones in this sample may be carry-over from other donors' samples. Sequenced: PBMCs. This chain links TRBV5-1 with TRBJ1-5; 8 nucleotides agree with TRBD1. CDR3 protein: CASSQGASSNQPQHF. The DNA of the CDR3 is TGCGCCAGCAGCCAGGGGGCATCGAGCAATCAGCCCCAGCATTTT.